Following are 11 T cell receptor beta chains from one sample sequenced in a study of T-cell reconstitution after alpha-beta-depleted transplantation in children (dated by TCRdb to about 2016). Library method: PCR. The run used an Illumina HiSeq 2500. Molecular barcoding was employed in the preparation of TCR libraries, with unique molecular identifiers being used to normalize TCRbeta repertoire quantification. Starting from the raw public reads, TCRdb applied fastp trimming at Q25, assembled clones with MiXCR and retained in-frame beta chains. Entries that share a CDR3 protein sequence are merged under the most common genes and DNA. Recorded for this sample are around 420,000 distinct CDR3 sequences; under 20% of them occurred a single time. The top ten clonotypes cover approximately 28% of the sample. What the treatment or condition label conveys for this sample: allogeneic hematopoietic cell transplantation with graft depleted of TCRalphabeta T cells and CD19 B cells.

The source was PBMCs, mostly from graft donor cells, collected 360 days after TCRalphabeta/CD19-depleted stem cell transplant. All receptors come from a boy under two years old who had a stem cell transplant for Wiskott-Aldrich syndrome, so the T cells may come from the graft donor.

This clonotype was seen more than once but under ten times. The rearrangement joins TRBV18 to TRBJ2-7; 8 nucleotides agree with TRBD1. V lost 5 bases to trimming and J lost 5 bases; unmatched junction nucleotides: 2. CDR1 and CDR2 from the germline V gene are KGHSH and LQKENI. CDR3 length: 12 amino acids. The CDR3 bases are TGTGCCAGCTCAACGACAGGGGACGAGCAGTACTTC. It yields the protein CASSTTGDEQYF.

This clonotype was detected only a few times. The rearrangement links TRBV7-2 to TRBJ2-3; 10 bases are a match to TRBD2. CDR3 length: 17 amino acids. Unmatched junction bases numbered 4, after V lost 1 base and J lost 0 bases. Germline CDR1 and CDR2: SGHTA and FQGNSA. DNA for the CDR3: TGTGCCAGCAGCTTAGTAGGGACTAGCGTAAGCACAGATACGCAGTATTTT. This encodes CASSLVGTSVSTDTQYF.

This chain links TRBV18 with TRBJ2-5, with 10 nucleotides matching TRBD2. The CDR3 has 16 residues. Trimming took 5 bases from V and 2 from J; bases not matched to a gene: 8. Germline V CDR1 and CDR2: KGHSH, LQKENI. CDR3 nucleotide sequence: TGTGCCAGCTCATACCCGGGACTAGCGAAACAAGAGACCCAGTACTTC. Translation gives CASSYPGLAKQETQYF.

This sequence joins TRBV12-3 or TRBV12-4 and TRBJ2-7; D is unclear. The CDR3 is 14 amino acids. V lost 7 bases to trimming and J lost 4 bases, with 17 bases between them. The CDR3 sequence: CASTFRSLGYEQYF. The CDR3 nucleotides read TGTGCCAGCACATTCCGGTCCCTTGGGTACGAGCAGTACTTC.

This clonotype was detected a few times. V is TRBV6-5 and J is TRBJ1-2, with D hard to call. Germline assignment: CDR1 MNHEY and CDR2 SVGAGI. The V end was cut by 2 bases, the J end by 1 base, with 8 bases between. The CDR3 has 14 residues. This CDR3 reads CASSYRSFNYGYTF. In DNA form, the CDR3 reads TGTGCCAGCAGTTACAGGAGTTTTAACTATGGCTACACCTTC.

This chain joins TRBV12-3 or TRBV12-4 and TRBJ2-7; 7 bases agree with TRBD2. V shed 6 bases and J 2 bases; nucleotides not matched to a gene: 7. This CDR3 is built from 14 residues. The CDR3 is CASRSREPPYEQYF. CDR3 nucleotides: TGTGCCAGCAGGTCGCGGGAGCCCCCCTACGAGCAGTACTTC.

The chain has TRBV20-1 and TRBJ2-1, with TRBD2 identical over 10 bases. V trimming: 2 bases; J trimming: 3 bases; junction bases outside the gene matches: 7. Per the germline V gene, CDR1 is DFQATT and CDR2 is SNEGSKA (reference sequence). This CDR3 has 16 amino acids. In DNA form, the CDR3 reads TGCAGTGCTAGACCCTGGACTAGCGGTATCTACAATGAGCAGTTCTTC. Amino acids: CSARPWTSGIYNEQFF.

This clonotype showed up just a few times. The chain joins TRBV28 to TRBJ2-4; D is undetermined. CDR1 and CDR2 (germline): MDHEN, SYDVKM. CDR3 size: 12 residues. Trimming took 10 bases from V and 1 from J, leaving 8 bases between them. Here the CDR3 DNA reads TGTGCCACCAGCGCTGCCAAAAACATTCAGTACTTC. This gives the protein CATSAAKNIQYF. Together with reference TRBV28 and TRBJ2-4, the CDR3 gives the full variable domain: DVKVTQSSRYLVKRTGEKVFLECVQDMDHENMFWYRQDPGLGLRLIYFSYDVKMKEKGDIPEGYSVSREKKERFSLILESASTNQTSMYLCATSAAKNIQYFGAGTRLSVL.

The chain links TRBV24-1 to TRBJ2-5, with D unclear. With 5 bases removed from V and 1 base from J, the gap between germline ends came to 13 bases. The CDR3 has 15 amino acids. CDR1 KGHDR and CDR2 SFDVKD come from the germline V gene. DNA of the CDR3: TGTGCCACCAGTGCTGGGGTTCGTGCCCAAGAGACCCAGTACTTC. It translates to CATSAGVRAQETQYF.

This rearrangement joins TRBV5-1 to TRBJ2-1; 9 bases map to TRBD1. Trimming removed 1 base from V and 6 bases from J; junction bases left unmatched: 5. The CDR3 runs to 15 residues. From germline, CDR1 is SGHRS and CDR2 YFSETQ. This CDR3 is CASSLPGQGFNEQFF. CDR3 coding DNA: TGCGCCAGCAGCTTGCCGGGACAGGGATTCAATGAGCAGTTCTTC.

The chain is built from TRBV29-1 and TRBJ2-5; D not resolved. The CDR3 is 10 amino acids. Germline V lookup: CDR1 SQVTM, CDR2 ANQGSEA. V was shortened by 3 bases and J by 5 bases, with 4 bases between the two germline ends. The CDR3 nucleotides read TGCAGCGTTGATGGGGAGACCCAGTACTTC. It is translated as CSVDGETQYF.